This T cell receptor (beta chain) was documented in a study of blood T cell repertoires in COVID-19 (TCRdb year 2020). Background on the whole study: For ImmuneRACE Cohort 3, a participant was defined as recovered based on two consecutive negative NP/OP PCR tests, clearance by a healthcare professional, or resolution of symptoms. Samples covering the acute and convalescent phases of COVID-19 were provided by collaborators in the United States, Italy and Spain. The prospective study material was composed of cDNA or gDNA derived from T cells, B-cell-depleted T cells, or PBMCs. The dataset comprised deeply sampled blood TCRbeta repertoires from subjects exposed to, actively infected with, or recovered from COVID-19. The repertoires were released in a freely available public database meant as a resource for research on the immune response to SARS-CoV-2. Samples came from the ongoing ImmuneRACE study (first 160 participants) plus 1,254 subjects from 6 global collaborators. Nearly every sample came with metadata listing a de-identified subject ID, COVID-19 status, age in years and sex. Where available, HLA class I and class II types were obtained from metadata supplied by the sample provider rather than from assay-based typing. Overall study results and their limits: The amount of clinical and demographic metadata varied by source and participant and was provided uncurated.

In the prospective study, participants were roughly 18 to 90 years old, resided in about two dozen geographic areas of the United States, and were enrolled through a virtual design. In the prospective study, participants were assigned to cohorts based on the clinical history participants reported in a screening survey and a study questionnaire. In the prospective study, mobile phlebotomists collected whole blood, serum and a nasopharyngeal or oropharyngeal swab from each participant. Additional blood draws and questionnaires over an approximately 2-month period could optionally be provided by prospective study participants. Prospective study blood samples were shipped either frozen or at room temperature before DNA extraction. TCRbeta CDR3 regions were amplified from genomic DNA using the immunoSEQ Assay, a bias-controlled multiplex PCR. The study's processing was this. The number of nucleated cells in each sample was estimated by amplification of reference gene primers within the assay. Sequence reads were collapsed and filtered to measure the absolute abundance of every unique TCRbeta CDR3 rearrangement. Productive Simpson clonality was computed per sample as the square root of Simpson's diversity index over productive rearrangements. TCRdb mirrors the immuneACCESS table, restricted to in-frame sequences. Some clones are absent from its copies; in checked studies, under half trace to an unresolved V gene, and the reason for the others is unknown. From that table come the V and J calls and clone size; the DNA was used to work out D and trimming. The sample table lists roughly 340,000 clones, 70% to 90% of them with a count of one. Jointly, the top ten make up 1.9% of the sample.

As encoded in the germline V gene, CDR1 is MGHRA while CDR2 is YSYEKL. V has 4 bases trimmed and J has 7 bases trimmed; junction bases matching no gene number 9. The CDR3 runs 15 amino acids, cysteine and phenylalanine included. Only CDR3 DNA remains: 45 bases, in frame from the first base. With respect to this clone: Its binding antigen is unknown. Base qualities are not recorded, but no much larger clone differs from it by a single base.

What was sequenced was PBMCs or T cells enriched from blood (not recorded which). Rearrangement joined TRBV4-1 to TRBJ2-2, and 7 junctional nucleotides match TRBD1. The source is a man in his forties in a cohort exposed to, infected with or recovered from COVID-19 (not recorded which). The nucleotide sequence is TGCGCCAGCAGCCCTCGGACAGGAAGCGGCGGGGAGCTGTTTTTT. Translation gives CASSPRTGSGGELFF.